This TCR beta chain was sequenced during a study of OX40 agonist ivuxolimab in advanced cancers. Whole-study context: Cohort: about 80% men, mean age 60, aged roughly 20 to 79. Study-level findings and limits: Circulating CD4+ and CD8+ T cells showed clonal expansion by week 6 at 0.1 to 3.0 mg/kg. On average, CD8+ T cells had more expanded clones than CD4+. Low normalized T-cell clonal expansion was also seen in some nonresponders.

The trim removed 1 base at V and 5 bases at J, leaving 3 bases unmatched. The germline V gene has CDR1 MNHEY and CDR2 SMNVEV (reference sequence). This CDR3 comprises 14 residues. Clones were sequenced by immunoSEQ multiplex PCR, and TCRdb holds only the in-frame ones, with some missing. The data contain over 80,000 clones, more than 80% of them singletons. Points on this clone: What it recognizes is unknown.

The TCR was taken from an adult with an advanced solid tumor such as melanoma, head and neck, liver or kidney cancer. The sequenced sample was CD4+ or CD8+ T cells sorted from blood, obtained in a trial of the OX40 agonist ivuxolimab. The chain is built from TRBV27 and TRBJ2-7; 9 bases fit TRBD1. The CDR3 DNA sequence: TGTGCCAGCAGTTTATGGGACAGGGTGGACGAGCAGTACTTC. This sequence encodes CASSLWDRVDEQYF.